These T cell receptor beta chains were read from a single sample in a study of tumour-infiltrating T cells in Burkitt lymphoma. The data were produced by immunoSEQ multiplex PCR, yet TCRdb's version contains in-frame clones alone and is incomplete. The sample includes about 14,000 clones, 30% of them seen just once. Specimen: tumor tissue. All receptors derive from a human donor with diffuse large B-cell lymphoma. Each CDR3 is given with its conserved first and last residue. Fields, in order: V gene, J gene, D gene, clone size, CDR3 protein, CDR3 DNA. The D gene is left open where the match is weak. Some rows have no size entry. The others give once, few or many, or a class for an expanded clone.

>TRBV28|TRBJ2-1|-|-
CAGSFRLPHEQFF
TGTGCCGGCAGTTTTCGCCTCCCCCATGAGCAGTTCTTC
>TRBV9|TRBJ1-5|-|few
CASSRDASDQPQHF
TGTGCCAGCAGCAGGGACGCGTCTGATCAGCCCCAGCATTTT
>TRBV7-9|TRBJ2-1|TRBD1|-
CASSLGPGQGVHEQFF
TGTGCCAGCAGCTTAGGACCCGGGCAGGGGGTCCATGAGCAGTTCTTC
>TRBV9|TRBJ2-3|-|-
CASSVEGRRTDTQYF
TGTGCCAGCAGCGTAGAGGGCCGACGCACAGATACGCAGTATTTT
>TRBV10-2|TRBJ1-5|-|medium-sized
CASNTQFNQPQHF
TGCGCCAGCAACACTCAGTTCAATCAGCCCCAGCATTTT
>TRBV5-6|TRBJ2-7|TRBD2|few
CASSQGLAGVGEQYF
TGTGCCAGCAGCCAGGGACTAGCGGGAGTTGGCGAGCAGTACTTC
>TRBV2|TRBJ2-7|TRBD1|-
CASSEALQGAYEQYF
TGTGCCAGCAGTGAAGCGCTTCAGGGGGCGTATGAGCAGTACTTC
>TRBV29-1|TRBJ2-5|TRBD2|-
CSVEEGGGRAGETQYF
TGCAGCGTTGAAGAAGGGGGCGGGAGGGCCGGGGAGACCCAGTACTTC
>TRBV28|TRBJ1-2|-|few
CASSPRLRFYGYTF
TGTGCCAGCAGCCCAAGATTACGGTTCTATGGCTACACCTTC
>TRBV7-7|TRBJ1-1|TRBD1|few
CASSRDRNTEAFF
TGTGCTAGCAGCCGGGACAGGAACACTGAAGCTTTCTTT
>TRBV11-2|TRBJ2-7|-|-
CASSFSQGAYEQYF
TGTGCCAGCAGCTTTTCCCAGGGTGCCTACGAGCAGTACTTC
>TRBV28|TRBJ1-2|-|few
CASSPLSGTPIYGYTF
TGTGCCAGCAGCCCCTTAAGCGGGACGCCCATCTATGGCTACACCTTC
>TRBV27|TRBJ2-7|TRBD2|-
CASSPWTSGSEYEQYF
TGTGCCAGCAGTCCCTGGACTAGCGGGAGCGAGTACGAGCAGTACTTC
>TRBV9|TRBJ2-2|TRBD2|few
CASTPSGRPNPSATGELFF
TGTGCCAGCACGCCTAGCGGGAGGCCCAACCCCTCAGCCACCGGGGAGCTGTTTTTT
>TRBV5-4|TRBJ1-2|TRBD1|few
CASSLAGTGSRYTF
TGTGCCAGCAGCTTGGCGGGGACAGGGTCCCGCTACACCTTC
>TRBV28|TRBJ2-7|-|-
CASSLVRVIDEQYF
TGTGCCAGCAGTTTAGTCAGGGTCATCGACGAGCAGTACTTC
>TRBV15|TRBJ1-2|-|-
CATSRETGLIYGYTF
TGTGCCACCAGCAGAGAGACAGGACTAATCTATGGCTACACCTTC
>TRBV27|TRBJ1-5|-|-
CASNRFGRDQPQHF
TGTGCCAGCAACAGGTTTGGGAGAGATCAGCCCCAGCATTTT
>TRBV29-1|TRBJ1-5|TRBD1|-
CSVGQGTGNQPQHF
TGCAGCGTAGGACAGGGCACGGGCAATCAGCCCCAGCATTTT
>TRBV9|TRBJ1-5|TRBD1|-
CASSVGTDNQPQHF
TGTGCCAGCAGCGTCGGGACAGACAATCAGCCCCAGCATTTT
>TRBV29-1|TRBJ2-5|-|-
CSAGRQETQYF
TGCAGCGCGGGTCGCCAAGAGACCCAGTACTTC
>TRBV30|TRBJ2-7|TRBD1|-
CALVGTGAAYEQYF
TGTGCCCTAGTCGGGACAGGGGCCGCCTACGAGCAGTACTTC
>TRBV5-1|TRBJ1-1|-|-
CASSLRTDINTEAFF
TGCGCCAGCAGCTTACGGACAGATATTAACACTGAAGCTTTCTTT
>TRBV6-5|TRBJ2-2|TRBD2|-
CATGGELGIGELFF
TGTGCCACGGGGGGGGAGCTGGGTATCGGGGAGCTGTTTTTT
>TRBV11-3|TRBJ2-1|TRBD2|-
CASSNGLAGLNEQFF
TGTGCCAGCAGCAACGGACTAGCGGGTTTGAATGAGCAGTTCTTC
>TRBV9|TRBJ1-1|-|few
CASSVVAGNTEAFF
TGTGCCAGCAGCGTAGTGGCGGGGAACACTGAAGCTTTCTTT
>TRBV5-1|TRBJ1-1|-|-
CASSLDPGTGGTEAFF
TGCGCCAGCAGCTTAGACCCCGGGACGGGAGGAACTGAAGCTTTCTTT
>TRBV7-9|TRBJ2-4|TRBD1|few
CASSLGQGNIQYF
TGTGCCAGCAGCTTGGGACAGGGAAACATTCAGTACTTC
>TRBV30|TRBJ2-3|-|-
CAWSTSGFTDTQYF
TGTGCCTGGAGCACTAGTGGGTTCACAGATACGCAGTATTTT
>TRBV4-1|TRBJ1-5|-|few
CASSQAWTDNQPQHF
TGCGCCAGCAGCCAAGCGTGGACAGACAATCAGCCCCAGCATTTT
>TRBV21-1|TRBJ1-2|-|few
CASSTDRASYGYTF
TGTGCCAGCAGCACGGACAGAGCCTCCTATGGCTACACCTTC
>TRBV18|TRBJ2-3|-|-
CASSPFESAPSTDTQYF
TGTGCCAGCTCACCTTTCGAATCGGCTCCTAGCACAGATACGCAGTATTTT
>TRBV4-1|TRBJ2-7|TRBD1|-
CASSAGTGVGYEQYF
TGCGCCAGCAGTGCAGGGACAGGGGTTGGGTACGAGCAGTACTTC
>TRBV5-6|TRBJ2-7|-|-
CASRPSRSSYEQYF
TGTGCCAGCAGGCCCTCACGGAGCTCCTACGAGCAGTACTTC
>TRBV6-1|TRBJ2-2|TRBD2|few
CASSRTSGTGGELFF
TGTGCCAGCAGTCGGACTAGCGGAACGGGCGGGGAGCTGTTTTTT
>TRBV9|TRBJ2-7|TRBD2|-
CASSVGGRANEQYF
TGTGCCAGCAGCGTAGGAGGGAGGGCTAACGAGCAGTACTTC
>TRBV27|TRBJ2-1|-|-
CASSLSKNEQFF
TGTGCCAGCAGTTTATCTAAAAATGAGCAGTTCTTC
>TRBV10-3|TRBJ2-3|-|few
CAIMASGTDTQYF
TGTGCCATCATGGCTAGCGGCACAGATACGCAGTATTTT
>TRBV30|TRBJ2-3|-|-
CAWVEGVVTDTQYF
TGTGCCTGGGTGGAGGGGGTCGTCACAGATACGCAGTATTTT
>TRBV2|TRBJ2-3|-|-
CASGDPDREDTDTQYF
TGTGCCAGCGGAGACCCTGACAGGGAGGACACAGATACGCAGTATTTT
>TRBV11-3|TRBJ2-3|-|few
CASSLTPTSTDTQYF
TGTGCCAGCAGCTTGACACCTACTAGCACAGATACGCAGTATTTT
>TRBV25-1|TRBJ2-7|-|-
CASSELAENTYEQYF
TGTGCCAGCAGTGAGCTCGCGGAAAATACCTACGAGCAGTACTTC
>TRBV5-5|TRBJ2-1|-|few
CASSLEGGGPLNEQFF
TGTGCCAGCAGCTTGGAAGGGGGAGGGCCCCTCAATGAGCAGTTCTTC
>TRBV19|TRBJ2-2|-|-
CASSRRRGTGELFF
TGTGCCAGTAGCAGGCGTCGCGGCACCGGGGAGCTGTTTTTT
>TRBV4-1|TRBJ2-1|-|-
CASSQDQGRYNEQFF
TGCGCCAGCAGCCAAGATCAGGGGCGGTACAATGAGCAGTTCTTC
>TRBV7-7|TRBJ2-1|-|few
CASSLTAGNEQFF
TGTGCTAGCAGCTTAACGGCCGGGAATGAGCAGTTCTTC
>TRBV10-2|TRBJ2-2|TRBD2|-
CASREERDANTGELFF
TGCGCCAGCAGGGAAGAGCGGGACGCGAACACCGGGGAGCTGTTTTTT
>TRBV5-1|TRBJ2-7|-|-
CASSMDSAYEQYF
TGCGCCAGCAGCATGGACAGTGCCTACGAGCAGTACTTC
>TRBV5-4|TRBJ1-2|TRBD1|-
CASSLGTGDSYGYTF
TGTGCCAGCAGCTTGGGGACAGGGGACAGCTATGGCTACACCTTC
>TRBV28|TRBJ2-5|-|-
CASNVLADTETQYF
TGTGCCAGCAACGTACTAGCAGATACAGAGACCCAGTACTTC
>TRBV9|TRBJ2-7|TRBD2|once
CASSQNLGTSGSYEQYF
TGTGCCAGCAGCCAAAATCTCGGGACTAGCGGGAGCTACGAGCAGTACTTC
>TRBV27|TRBJ2-2|-|-
CASSLSRGIRSTGELFF
TGTGCCAGCAGTTTATCTAGGGGGATTCGAAGCACCGGGGAGCTGTTTTTT
>TRBV5-4|TRBJ2-5|TRBD2|-
CASSSGGGETQYF
TGTGCCAGCAGCTCGGGGGGGGGTGAGACCCAGTACTTC